Listed below are T cell receptor beta chains from one sample, sequenced in a study of OX40 agonist ivuxolimab in advanced cancers. Assay used: immunoSEQ multiplex PCR; TCRdb lists only in-frame clones, some missing. Seen here are around 80,000 clones, approximately 85% observed once, and the top ten hold about 2.3%. Sequenced material: CD4+ or CD8+ T cells sorted from blood, taken in a trial of the OX40 agonist ivuxolimab. Receptors originate from an adult with an advanced solid tumor such as melanoma, head and neck, liver or kidney cancer. CDR3s include the opening cysteine and the closing phenylalanine or tryptophan. D genes are given only for firm matches. Clone size appears in some rows only: once, few, many, or a class for an expanded clone.

j_call: TRBJ1-6
clone_size: few
d_call: NA
v_call: TRBV9
cdr3_nt: TGTGCCAGCAGCGTATCGGGGGCGTCACCCCTCCACTTT
cdr3_aa: CASSVSGASPLHF

j_call: TRBJ2-5
clone_size: NA
d_call: NA
v_call: TRBV5-1
cdr3_nt: TGCGCCAGCAGCTTGGCTGTCGAGGAGACCCAGTACTTC
cdr3_aa: CASSLAVEETQYF

j_call: TRBJ1-1
clone_size: NA
d_call: TRBD1
v_call: TRBV25-1
cdr3_nt: TGTGCCAGCAGCCCCAGGGGGCGGACTGAAGCTTTCTTT
cdr3_aa: CASSPRGRTEAFF

j_call: TRBJ1-1
clone_size: NA
d_call: TRBD1
v_call: TRBV10-3
cdr3_nt: TGTGCCAACGCAGGGGGCTTGGAGACTGAAGCTTTCTTT
cdr3_aa: CANAGGLETEAFF

j_call: TRBJ1-2
clone_size: NA
d_call: NA
v_call: TRBV2
cdr3_nt: TGTGCCAGCAGTACCCAAGACAGCGGTGGCTACACCTTC
cdr3_aa: CASSTQDSGGYTF

j_call: TRBJ2-7
clone_size: NA
d_call: NA
v_call: TRBV18
cdr3_nt: TGTGCCAGCTCACCACCGGGGGCCTACGAGCAGTACTTC
cdr3_aa: CASSPPGAYEQYF

j_call: TRBJ2-7
clone_size: NA
d_call: NA
v_call: TRBV18
cdr3_nt: TGTGCCAGCTCACCTTTACAGGGAAAGAGTGGCGAGCAGTACTTC
cdr3_aa: CASSPLQGKSGEQYF

j_call: TRBJ1-4
clone_size: once
d_call: NA
v_call: TRBV11-2
cdr3_nt: TGTGCCAGCAGCCCCTCCTCGGGGGGCACTAATGAAAAACTGTTTTTT
cdr3_aa: CASSPSSGGTNEKLFF

j_call: TRBJ1-2
clone_size: NA
d_call: TRBD1
v_call: TRBV29-1
cdr3_nt: TGCAGCGTCGAATCGGGACAGAACTATGGCTACACCTTC
cdr3_aa: CSVESGQNYGYTF

j_call: TRBJ2-7
clone_size: few
d_call: NA
v_call: TRBV6-5
cdr3_nt: TGTGCCAGCACCGGAGGGGTGAGGAACGAGCAGTACTTC
cdr3_aa: CASTGGVRNEQYF

j_call: TRBJ2-1
clone_size: once
d_call: TRBD2
v_call: TRBV7-2
cdr3_nt: TGTGCCAGCAGCTTAGCGGGGGGGACCTACAATGAGCAGTTCTTC
cdr3_aa: CASSLAGGTYNEQFF

j_call: TRBJ2-7
clone_size: NA
d_call: NA
v_call: TRBV4-3
cdr3_nt: TGCGCCAGCAGCCAGGACACAGGGTCCCACGAGCAGTACTTC
cdr3_aa: CASSQDTGSHEQYF

j_call: TRBJ1-1
clone_size: NA
d_call: NA
v_call: TRBV28
cdr3_nt: TGTGCCAGCAGTTTTCGACAGACGAACACTGAAGCTTTCTTT
cdr3_aa: CASSFRQTNTEAFF

j_call: TRBJ2-3
clone_size: NA
d_call: NA
v_call: TRBV7-3
cdr3_nt: TGTGCCAGCAGCTTAAGGGGGGGCAAAGATACGCAGTATTTT
cdr3_aa: CASSLRGGKDTQYF

j_call: TRBJ2-7
clone_size: NA
d_call: TRBD1
v_call: TRBV5-6
cdr3_nt: TGTGCCAGCAGCCCAGTAGGGGACAGAAAAATCTACGAGCAGTACTTC
cdr3_aa: CASSPVGDRKIYEQYF

j_call: TRBJ1-3
clone_size: NA
d_call: NA
v_call: TRBV7-2
cdr3_nt: TGTGCCAGCAGTCCAGACCCACAGCCTGGAAACACCATATATTTT
cdr3_aa: CASSPDPQPGNTIYF

j_call: TRBJ1-5
clone_size: NA
d_call: TRBD1
v_call: TRBV5-4
cdr3_nt: TGTGCCAGCAGCTCCCGGGACAGGGGACCGGTCCGGAAGCCCCAGCATTTT
cdr3_aa: CASSSRDRGPVRKPQHF

j_call: TRBJ2-7
clone_size: NA
d_call: NA
v_call: TRBV5-1
cdr3_nt: TGCGCCAGCAGCTTAGGGAAATCCTACGAGCAGTACTTC
cdr3_aa: CASSLGKSYEQYF

j_call: TRBJ1-1
clone_size: NA
d_call: TRBD1
v_call: TRBV7-8
cdr3_nt: TGTGCCAGCAGCGGACAGGGACAGGGGAACACTGAAGCTTTCTTT
cdr3_aa: CASSGQGQGNTEAFF

j_call: TRBJ2-2
clone_size: NA
d_call: TRBD1
v_call: TRBV7-9
cdr3_nt: TGTGCCAGCAGCCGTTTCCCCGGGACAGGGGGCACCGGGGAGCTGTTTTTT
cdr3_aa: CASSRFPGTGGTGELFF

j_call: TRBJ1-2
clone_size: NA
d_call: TRBD1
v_call: TRBV25-1
cdr3_nt: TGTGCCAGCAGTGACACCGGGACAGGTTCTAACTATGGCTACACCTTC
cdr3_aa: CASSDTGTGSNYGYTF

j_call: TRBJ1-2
clone_size: NA
d_call: TRBD1
v_call: TRBV6-6
cdr3_nt: TGTGCCAGCATTCGGACAGGATTCTGGTCGCGTAGCTACACCTTC
cdr3_aa: CASIRTGFWSRSYTF

j_call: TRBJ2-6
clone_size: NA
d_call: NA
v_call: TRBV5-4
cdr3_nt: TGTGCCAGCAGCATCCGACAGGTGACCTCTGGGGCCAACGTCCTGACTTTC
cdr3_aa: CASSIRQVTSGANVLTF